Described below is a single T cell receptor beta chain sequence and its context. Antigen unknown. This entry comes from a study of shared clonotypes between healthy human individuals. Turning to the study itself: Ranging from 18 to 49 in age, donors were two women and three men.

Study findings and constraints: Non-shared clonotypes showed lower generation probabilities than clonotypes common to all four donors.

Replicate PCRs from sorted subsets contained approximately 200 ng DNA, which is some 32,000 T cell genomes. The repertoire was sequenced with immunoSEQ multiplex PCR; TCRdb's copy has only in-frame clones and lacks some. The sample shows around 1.5 million clones, roughly 98% of them seen only once. The split of CD4+ cells yielded CD45RA+ naive and CD45RA-negative memory subsets. The V gene's germline CDR1 is SGHTA and CDR2 FQGNSA. This CDR3 comprises 14 residues. With 1 base removed from V and 7 bases from J, the gap between germline ends came to 10 bases. This receptor was identified in a man younger than 45 in good health. The rearrangement joins TRBV7-2 to TRBJ1-4; the D is unclear. Sequencing was done on a sample of naive CD4+ T cells sorted from blood. Subset meaning: CD45RA+ positively selected. The DNA of the CDR3 is TGTGCCAGCAGCTTAGAGGGAATCAGTGAAAAACTGTTTTTT. Encoded protein: CASSLEGISEKLFF.